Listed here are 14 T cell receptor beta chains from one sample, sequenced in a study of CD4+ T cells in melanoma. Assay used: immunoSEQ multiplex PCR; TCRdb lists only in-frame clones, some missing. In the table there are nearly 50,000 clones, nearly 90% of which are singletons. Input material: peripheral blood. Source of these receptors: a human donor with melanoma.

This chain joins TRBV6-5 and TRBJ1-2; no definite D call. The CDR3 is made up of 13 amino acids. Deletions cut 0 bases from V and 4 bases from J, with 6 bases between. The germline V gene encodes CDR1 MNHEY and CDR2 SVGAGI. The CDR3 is CASSYSQIYGYTF. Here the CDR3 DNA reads TGTGCCAGCAGTTACTCACAGATCTATGGCTACACCTTC.

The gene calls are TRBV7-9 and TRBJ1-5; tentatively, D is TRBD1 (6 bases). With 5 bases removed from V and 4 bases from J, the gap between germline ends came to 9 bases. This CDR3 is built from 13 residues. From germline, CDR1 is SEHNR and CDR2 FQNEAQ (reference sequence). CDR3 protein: CASSRQENQPQHF. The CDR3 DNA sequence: TGTGCCAGCAGCCGACAGGAAAATCAGCCCCAGCATTTT.

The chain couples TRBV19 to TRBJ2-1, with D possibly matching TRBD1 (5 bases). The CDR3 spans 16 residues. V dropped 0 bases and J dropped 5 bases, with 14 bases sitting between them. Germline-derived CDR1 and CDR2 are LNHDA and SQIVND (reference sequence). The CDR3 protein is CASSIDGRVRDNEQFF. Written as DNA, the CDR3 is TGTGCCAGTAGTATAGACGGCAGGGTTCGGGACAATGAGCAGTTCTTC.

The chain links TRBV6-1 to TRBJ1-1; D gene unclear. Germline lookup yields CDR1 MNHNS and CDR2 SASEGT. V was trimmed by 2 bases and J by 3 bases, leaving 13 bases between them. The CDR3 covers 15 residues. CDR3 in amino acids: CASSETWGWDTEAFF. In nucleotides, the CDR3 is TGTGCCAGCAGTGAAACTTGGGGTTGGGACACTGAAGCTTTCTTT.

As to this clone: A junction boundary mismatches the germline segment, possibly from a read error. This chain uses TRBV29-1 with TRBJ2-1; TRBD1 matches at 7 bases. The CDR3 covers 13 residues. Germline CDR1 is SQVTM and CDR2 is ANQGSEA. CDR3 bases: TGCAGCGTTCTTTCTACAGGGGACAAAGAGCAGTTCTTC. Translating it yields CSVLSTGDKEQFF.

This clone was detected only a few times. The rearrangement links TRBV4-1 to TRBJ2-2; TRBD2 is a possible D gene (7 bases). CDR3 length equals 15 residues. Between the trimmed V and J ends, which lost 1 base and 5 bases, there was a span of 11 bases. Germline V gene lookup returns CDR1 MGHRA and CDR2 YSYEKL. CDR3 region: CASSQGGGKTGELFF. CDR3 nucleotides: TGCGCCAGCAGCCAAGGGGGGGGCAAGACCGGGGAGCTGTTTTTT.

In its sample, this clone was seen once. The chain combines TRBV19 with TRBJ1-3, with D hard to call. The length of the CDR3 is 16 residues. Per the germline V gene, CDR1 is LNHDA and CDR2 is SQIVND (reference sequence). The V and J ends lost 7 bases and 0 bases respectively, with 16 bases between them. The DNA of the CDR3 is TGTGCCAGTACCAACCGTGCCTCAAACTCTGGAAACACCATATATTTT. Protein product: CASTNRASNSGNTIYF. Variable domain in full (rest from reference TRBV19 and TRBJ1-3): DGGITQSPKYLFRKEGQNVTLSCEQNLNHDAMYWYRQDPGQGLRLIYYSQIVNDFQKGDIAEGYSVSREKKESFPLTVTSAQKNPTAFYLCASTNRASNSGNTIYFGEGSWLTVV.

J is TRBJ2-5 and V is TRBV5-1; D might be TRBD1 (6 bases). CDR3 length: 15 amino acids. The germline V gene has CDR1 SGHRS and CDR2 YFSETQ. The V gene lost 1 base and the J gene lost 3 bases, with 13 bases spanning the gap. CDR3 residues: CASSLYAGVEETQYF. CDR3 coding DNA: TGCGCCAGCAGCTTGTACGCAGGGGTAGAAGAGACCCAGTACTTC.

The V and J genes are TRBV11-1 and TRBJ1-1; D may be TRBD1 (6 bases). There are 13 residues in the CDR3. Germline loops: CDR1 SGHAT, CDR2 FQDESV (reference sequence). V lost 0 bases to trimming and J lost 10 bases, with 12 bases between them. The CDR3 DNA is TGTGCCAGCAGCTTAGCGGCCAGGGGTGTAGCTTTCTTT. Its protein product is CASSLAARGVAFF.

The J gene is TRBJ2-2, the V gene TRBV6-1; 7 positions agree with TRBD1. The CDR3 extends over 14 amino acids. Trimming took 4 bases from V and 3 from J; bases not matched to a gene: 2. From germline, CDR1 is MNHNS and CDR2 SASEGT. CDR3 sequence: CASSGDRYTGELFF. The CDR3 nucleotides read TGTGCCAGCAGTGGGGACAGATACACCGGGGAGCTGTTTTTT.

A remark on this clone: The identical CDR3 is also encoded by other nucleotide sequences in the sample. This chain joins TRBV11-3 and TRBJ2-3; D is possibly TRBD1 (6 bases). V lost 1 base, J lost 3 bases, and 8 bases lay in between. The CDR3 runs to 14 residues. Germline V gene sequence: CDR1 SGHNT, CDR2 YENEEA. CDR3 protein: CASSLGRGTDTQYF. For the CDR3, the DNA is TGTGCCAGCAGCTTAGGCAGGGGAACAGATACGCAGTATTTT.

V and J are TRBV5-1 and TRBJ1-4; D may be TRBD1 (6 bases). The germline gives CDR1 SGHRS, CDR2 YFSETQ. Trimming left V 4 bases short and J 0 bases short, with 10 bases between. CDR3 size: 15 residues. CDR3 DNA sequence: TGCGCCAGCAGCCAACAGGGTGCAACTAATGAAAAACTGTTTTTT. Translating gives CASSQQGATNEKLFF.

The CDR3 spells CASSLGLVAGTGRIQIMNTEAFF. In nucleotides, the CDR3 is TGTGCCAGCAGCTTAGGTCTCGTAGCCGGGACAGGGCGTATACAAATCATGAACACTGAAGCTTTCTTT. The chain recombines TRBV13 with TRBJ1-1; 9 positions match TRBD1. The CDR3 covers 23 residues. The germline V gene has CDR1 PRHDT and CDR2 FYEKMQ (reference sequence). J lost 0 bases, V lost 0 bases, and 23 bases had no gene match.

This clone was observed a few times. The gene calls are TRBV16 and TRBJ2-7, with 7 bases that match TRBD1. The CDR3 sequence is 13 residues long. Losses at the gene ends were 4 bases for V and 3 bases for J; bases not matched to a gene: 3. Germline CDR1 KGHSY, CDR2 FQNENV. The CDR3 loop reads CASSPAGGYEQYF. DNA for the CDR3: TGTGCCAGCAGCCCAGCAGGGGGCTACGAGCAGTACTTC.